This T cell receptor beta chain is from a study of regulatory and conventional T cells in RAG deficiency. A word on this clone: What it binds is not known.

Study-level results: Omenn patients showed >85% Treg-Tconv overlap and shorter CDR3 lengths.

Sequencing used immunoSEQ multiplex PCR; TCRdb keeps in-frame clones, though not all of them. Of approximately 12,000 clones in the sample, approximately 93% are singletons; the top ten hold about 1.3%. The sorted regulatory T cells were CD4+, CD25-high and CD127-low, with genomic DNA sequenced. Trimming shortened V by 0 bases and J by 0 bases, and 18 bases separated the two germline ends. The CDR3 length is 18 residues. The same sample was also used in a study of regulatory T cells. This second report adds: Amplification used 52 TRBV primers and 13 TRBJ primers.

Sequenced sample: CD127- CD25+ CD4+ Tregs sorted from blood. This TCR was recovered from a human donor in good health. J is TRBJ1-1 and V is TRBV5-3; D gene unclear. TRBV5-3 is filed as an ORF, its function uncertain. The DNA for the CDR3 is TGTGCCAGAAGCTTGGGATCCGGGGTTTTAGCTATGAACACTGAAGCTTTCTTT. Encoded protein: CARSLGSGVLAMNTEAFF.